The rows below give T cell receptor beta chains drawn from one sample of a study of blood T cell repertoires in COVID-19. Sequencing used immunoSEQ multiplex PCR; TCRdb keeps in-frame clones, though not all of them. The sample lists some 240,000 clones; around nine tenths were seen once. The sequencing input was peripheral blood. The receptor source for this set is a man in his fifties or sixties who had recovered from COVID-19. Both conserved end residues are part of each CDR3. A D gene is named only where the DNA matches it firmly.

CDR3 protein,D gene,V gene,J gene
CASSADRGSGNGYTF,TRBD1,TRBV11-1,TRBJ1-2
CASSISRGYTEAFF,-,TRBV19,TRBJ1-1
CASSYRQGDEQYF,TRBD1,TRBV6-6,TRBJ2-7
CAISETSGQGWETQYF,TRBD1,TRBV10-3,TRBJ2-5
CASSLSQGSLYEQYF,-,TRBV19,TRBJ2-7
CASVYGQGASEAFF,TRBD1,TRBV2,TRBJ1-1
CASSAGGRNTGELFF,TRBD1,TRBV11-3,TRBJ2-2
CASSEAPGRVYGYTF,-,TRBV2,TRBJ1-2
CASSTRGFSGSSYNEQFF,TRBD2,TRBV4-2,TRBJ2-1
CASSLIPSGSYEQYF,TRBD2,TRBV7-3,TRBJ2-7
CASSVGGLGELFF,-,TRBV11-3,TRBJ2-2
CASSLGLGDGYTF,-,TRBV5-1,TRBJ1-2
CASSIDDISYSGANVLTF,-,TRBV19,TRBJ2-6
CASSLQGTYSNQPQHF,TRBD1,TRBV10-1,TRBJ1-5
CASRLRDRGTEGYTF,TRBD1,TRBV5-8,TRBJ1-2
CASRVLGANQETQYF,-,TRBV6-5,TRBJ2-5
CASTKIMDRALANYGYTF,TRBD1,TRBV7-2,TRBJ1-2
CAARTAGGTDTQYF,TRBD2,TRBV10-2,TRBJ2-3
CASSFGQNNEKLFF,-,TRBV5-1,TRBJ1-4
CASSSEVTNEKLFF,-,TRBV7-2,TRBJ1-4
CASSLGWGLGDTQYF,-,TRBV7-2,TRBJ2-3
CASSLGLARGETQYF,TRBD2,TRBV7-3,TRBJ2-5
CASSIQGLRTSDEQFF,-,TRBV13,TRBJ2-1
CASSYRTASGNTIYF,-,TRBV7-2,TRBJ1-3
CASSLGGTGVSAFF,TRBD1,TRBV11-2,TRBJ1-1
CASSLSQSFYEQYF,-,TRBV7-2,TRBJ2-7
CASSQEPGRTANEKLFF,-,TRBV4-1,TRBJ1-4
CATSRDNSGLDGYTF,-,TRBV15,TRBJ1-2
CASTGTNNQPQHF,-,TRBV6-5,TRBJ1-5
CASSSVGATNGYTF,-,TRBV4-3,TRBJ1-2
CASSTQETQYF,-,TRBV6-2/TRBV6-3,TRBJ2-5
CASSGRRGAVLRSGELFF,-,TRBV9,TRBJ2-2
CASSPDRAYNYGYTF,TRBD1,TRBV7-9,TRBJ1-2
CASSPGQGLANTGELFF,TRBD1,TRBV5-1,TRBJ2-2
CASSDRLAGTLEQFF,TRBD2,TRBV9,TRBJ2-1
CATSYLAGGNEQFF,TRBD2,TRBV24-1,TRBJ2-1
CASSPSSGQNSPLHF,TRBD1,TRBV18,TRBJ1-6
CASSPTLGTGFASGYTF,TRBD1,TRBV9,TRBJ1-2